Following are 25 T cell receptor beta chains from one sample sequenced in a study of T cells in Graves' hyperthyroidism and ophthalmopathy. Amplified regions were TCR beta CDR3 sequences from RNA transcripts. The TCR CDR3 was amplified in a first-round RT-PCR using the HTBI primer set. TCRdb reprocessed the multiplex PCR reads with MiXCR, giving one entry per CDR3 protein. The sample has some 350,000 distinct CDR3 sequences, around 25% seen once; the top ten hold around 70%. The sequenced sample was blood. The receptors derive from a man over 45 with Graves' hyperthyroidism.

This clonotype has at least ten counts. CDR3 DNA sequence: TGTGCCAGCAGTGGGGGCAGGGACTACGAGCAGTACTTC. This translates into CASSGGRDYEQYF. The genes are TRBV2 and TRBJ2-7; possible D gene TRBD1, 5 bases. CDR3 length: 13 amino acids. Looked up from germline, CDR1 is SNHLY and CDR2 is FYNNEI. Trimming took off 4 bases at V and 3 bases at J, with 10 bases between the two ends.

About this clonotype itself: A junction end diverges from the germline sequence, so it may reflect a read error. The chain employs TRBV29-1 and TRBJ2-1, with TRBD2 identical over 7 bases. This CDR3 is 18 amino acids long. Per germline, CDR1 SQVTM and CDR2 ANQGSEA. The CDR3 protein is CGVEGLVAGASSYNEQFF. The CDR3 DNA is TGCGGCGTTGAAGGTTTGGTAGCGGGTGCGAGCTCCTACAATGAGCAGTTCTTC.

This clonotype was seen a handful of times. The chain recombines TRBV6-5 with TRBJ1-5; D is unresolved. V gave up 2 bases and J gave up 0 bases, with 8 bases separating them. The V gene's germline CDR1 is MNHEY and CDR2 SVGAGI. The length of the CDR3 is 15 residues. Here the CDR3 DNA reads TGTGCCAGCAGTTACGACTCGTCTAGCAATCAGCCCCAGCATTTT. Protein product: CASSYDSSSNQPQHF.

V gene TRBV30 combines with J gene TRBJ1-4; D might be TRBD1 (6 bases). The V and J ends lost 1 base and 8 bases respectively, with 8 bases between them. CDR1 and CDR2 from the germline V gene are GTSNPN and SVGIG (reference sequence). The length of the CDR3 is 12 residues. The CDR3 nucleotides are TGTGCCTGGAGTGGACAGGACGAAAAACTGTTTTTT. The encoded protein is CAWSGQDEKLFF.

The chain uses TRBV6-2 or TRBV6-3 and TRBJ1-2, with a weak D call TRBD1 (6 bases). Germline V gene lookup returns CDR1 MNHEY and CDR2 SVGEGT. Trimming stripped 0 bases from V and 4 bases from J, with 9 bases between. The CDR3 is made up of 14 amino acids. CDR3 region: CASSYSQGLYGYTF. For the CDR3, the DNA is TGTGCCAGCAGTTACTCACAGGGCCTCTATGGCTACACCTTC.

V and J are TRBV5-5 and TRBJ2-7; tentative D call: TRBD1 (7 bases). This CDR3 is built from 16 residues. V was pared by 4 bases and J by 4 bases, with 21 bases between. Germline V gene data show CDR1 as SGHKS and CDR2 as YYEKEE (reference sequence). Here the CDR3 reads CASSTQTGRNGYEQYF. For the CDR3, the DNA is TGTGCCAGCAGCACCCAGACAGGGAGGAATGGATACGAGCAGTACTTC.

Of note for this clonotype: Germline and junction disagree at one end, which may indicate a read error. V gene TRBV5-1 combines with J gene TRBJ2-3, with a possible D match to TRBD1 (5 bases). Germline-derived CDR1 and CDR2 are SGHRS and YFSETQ. The CDR3 totals 14 residues. The CDR3 sequence: CASSPSDSRDTQYF. The CDR3 nucleotides are TGCGCCAGCAGCCCCAGCGACAGCAGAGATACGCAGTATTTT.

This clonotype was observed a single time. The rearrangement uses TRBV29-1 and TRBJ2-7; D gene ambiguous. The CDR3 has 13 amino acids. Germline V CDR1 and CDR2: SQVTM, ANQGSEA. V was pared by 3 bases and J by 7 bases, with 16 bases between. The CDR3 DNA sequence: TGCAGCGTTGAGGTCCCGACCGATCGGGAGCAGTACTTC. Translated: CSVEVPTDREQYF.

This clonotype was detected many times. V gene TRBV20-1 combines with J gene TRBJ2-7; D might be TRBD1 or TRBD2, each matching 5 bases. Germline CDR1 and CDR2: DFQATT and SNEGSKA (reference sequence). V lost 3 bases and J 2 bases, leaving 11 bases between the germline ends. CDR3 length: 13 residues. The CDR3 is CSARGPATYEQYF. DNA for the CDR3: TGCAGTGCTAGGGGACCCGCGACCTACGAGCAGTACTTC.

This clonotype has more than one count but fewer than ten. The rearrangement joins TRBV12-3 or TRBV12-4 to TRBJ2-3; 7 bases match TRBD2. CDR3 size: 17 residues. Unmatched junction bases numbered 14, after V lost 6 bases and J lost 2 bases. The chain's CDR3 is CASRPTSRGPFTDTQYF. CDR3 DNA: TGTGCCAGCAGACCGACTAGCCGTGGCCCCTTCACAGATACGCAGTATTTT.

This chain uses TRBV2 with TRBJ2-7; TRBD2 is a possible D gene (6 bases). Germline loops: CDR1 SNHLY, CDR2 FYNNEI. V lost 7 bases and J lost 0, with 16 bases in between. The CDR3 consists of 15 residues. The CDR3 region is CASKSGLSFSYEQYF. The CDR3 DNA follows: TGTGCCAGCAAGTCCGGACTATCCTTCTCCTACGAGCAGTACTTC. Variable domain in full (rest from reference TRBV2 and TRBJ2-7): EPEVTQTPSHQVTQMGQEVILRCVPISNHLYFYWYRQILGQKVEFLVSFYNNEISEKSEIFDDQFSVERPDGSNFTLKIRSTKLEDSAMYFCASKSGLSFSYEQYFGPGTRLTVT.

The rearrangement links TRBV5-1 to TRBJ2-7, with 13 bases identical to TRBD2. The CDR3 runs to 19 residues. Germline V gene data show CDR1 as SGHRS and CDR2 as YFSETQ. V dropped 0 bases and J dropped 2; count of bases not matched to a gene: 11. For the CDR3, the DNA is TGCGCCAGCAGCTTGGAGGCCACCGGGACTAGCGGGACCCCCTACGAGCAGTACTTC. This translates into CASSLEATGTSGTPYEQYF.

The CDR3 reads CASSPGLAGIHEQYF. DNA for the CDR3: TGTGCCAGCAGCCCCGGACTAGCGGGAATCCACGAGCAGTACTTC. V and J are TRBV7-9 and TRBJ2-7; 12 bases map to TRBD2. CDR1 SEHNR and CDR2 FQNEAQ come from the germline V gene (reference sequence). Trimming at V came to 5 bases and at J to 5 bases, leaving 7 bases not matched to a gene. The CDR3 contains 15 residues.

V is TRBV11-2 and J is TRBJ2-7; possible D gene TRBD1, 6 bases. V was trimmed by 9 bases and J by 6 bases, leaving 18 bases between them. Germline V gene lookup returns CDR1 SGHAT and CDR2 FQNNGV. The CDR3 covers 13 residues. The CDR3 sequence is CASPEGGVVEQYF. The CDR3 coding sequence is TGTGCCAGTCCTGAAGGGGGAGTGGTCGAGCAGTACTTC.

J is TRBJ2-1 and V is TRBV29-1, with D possibly TRBD2 on 6 matching bases. The V end lost 7 bases, the J end lost 4 bases, and 14 bases lay between the germline ends. Germline loops: CDR1 SQVTM, CDR2 ANQGSEA. This CDR3 contains 13 residues. The CDR3 DNA sequence: TGCAGCGGGGTGATCGGGAGATACAATGAGCAGTTCTTC. It encodes CSGVIGRYNEQFF.

This clonotype has a count of ten or more. The chain joins TRBV11-2 to TRBJ2-1; 9 bases align to TRBD1. V lost 4 bases, J lost 7 bases, and 8 bases stayed unmatched. The CDR3 runs to 15 residues. Germline CDR1 SGHAT, CDR2 FQNNGV. CDR3 residues: CASSWGTGFRNEQFF. CDR3 in DNA: TGTGCCAGCAGCTGGGGGACAGGGTTTCGTAATGAGCAGTTCTTC.

There are a few counts of this clonotype. The chain has TRBV28 and TRBJ2-5; 8 bases fit TRBD1. With 5 bases clipped from V and 5 bases from J, the junction kept 10 bases outside the gene matches. CDR1 is MDHEN, CDR2 SYDVKM, per germline. The CDR3 is made up of 15 amino acids. The CDR3 sequence: CASSPQPTGVETQYF. The CDR3 nucleotides are TGTGCCAGCAGTCCCCAACCGACAGGGGTCGAGACCCAGTACTTC.

This clonotype was detected a few times. The chain couples TRBV20-1 to TRBJ2-2; a weak D match, TRBD2 (5 bases). This CDR3 contains 12 residues. V lost 8 bases and J 5 bases, leaving 12 bases between the germline ends. Germline CDR1 is DFQATT and CDR2 is SNEGSKA (reference sequence). The CDR3: CSTVGETGELFF. For the CDR3, the DNA is TGCAGTACTGTCGGGGAGACCGGGGAGCTGTTTTTT.

This clonotype was recorded a few times. The chain combines TRBV6-5 with TRBJ2-1; D perhaps matches TRBD1 (5 bases). V was clipped by 0 bases and J by 9 bases, with 12 bases between them. This CDR3 spans 14 amino acids. CDR1 and CDR2 from the germline V gene are MNHEY and SVGAGI. CDR3 in amino acids: CASSYSSRVGEQFF. In DNA, the CDR3 is TGTGCCAGCAGTTACTCGAGCAGGGTCGGTGAGCAGTTCTTC.

The CDR3 protein is CASSGREDPYEQYF. CDR3 DNA: TGCGCCAGCAGTGGGCGGGAGGATCCCTACGAGCAGTACTTC. The chain combines TRBV10-1 with TRBJ2-7, with 8 bases fitting TRBD2. The junction had 4 bases not matched to a gene; V was cut back by 4 bases and J by 2 bases. The CDR3 is 14 amino acids. CDR1 and CDR2 (germline): WNHNN, SYGVQD (reference sequence).

The V call is TRBV20-1, the J call TRBJ1-6; perhaps TRBD1 as D (5 bases). Germline V lookup: CDR1 DFQATT, CDR2 SNEGSKA (reference sequence). This CDR3 contains 14 residues. Between the trimmed V and J ends, which lost 0 bases and 4 bases, there was a span of 7 bases. The CDR3 bases are TGCAGTGCTAGAGAGGGGGTATATAATTCACCCCTCCACTTT. This gives the protein CSAREGVYNSPLHF.

In its sample, this clonotype was seen a few times. Sequence at one end of the junction differs from germline and may be a read error. J is TRBJ2-4 and V is TRBV7-3; D gene uncertain. The CDR3 has 13 amino acids. The germline gives CDR1 SGHTA, CDR2 FQGTGA. The CDR3 reads CASSWSPKNIQHF. The CDR3 nucleotides are TGTGCCAGCAGCTGGTCGCCCAAAAACATTCAGCACTTC.

Only a few counts were recorded for this clonotype. The chain carries TRBV27 and TRBJ2-5; 10 bases align to TRBD2. Trimming took 4 bases from V and 3 from J; bases not matched to a gene: 8. Germline V gene data show CDR1 as MNHEY and CDR2 as SMNVEV (reference sequence). The CDR3 contains 16 residues. CDR3 DNA: TGTGCCAGCAGTTCTAGCGGGAGAGTATGGGAAGAGACCCAGTACTTC. It encodes CASSSSGRVWEETQYF.

This clonotype was observed a handful of times. The chain joins TRBV7-2 to TRBJ1-2; D not certain. Germline assignment: CDR1 SGHTA and CDR2 FQGNSA. The length of the CDR3 is 13 residues. Trimming took off 5 bases at V and 2 bases at J, with 9 bases between the two ends. CDR3 sequence: CASSPERNYGYTF. The CDR3 bases are TGTGCCAGCAGCCCCGAGAGAAACTATGGCTACACCTTC. Looking up the rest from reference TRBV7-2 and TRBJ1-2 gives the full variable domain: GAGVSQSPSNKVTEKGKDVELRCDPISGHTALYWYRQSLGQGLEFLIYFQGNSAPDKSGLPSDRFSAERTGGSVSTLTIQRTQQEDSAVYLCASSPERNYGYTFGSGTRLTVV.

This clonotype occurred many times. The V gene is TRBV20-1, the J gene TRBJ2-5; 8 positions agree with TRBD2. CDR3 length: 15 residues. The germline V gene encodes CDR1 DFQATT and CDR2 SNEGSKA (reference sequence). With 1 base clipped from V and 1 base from J, the junction kept 5 bases outside the gene matches. The CDR3 protein is CSARAASGFQETQYF. CDR3 nucleotide sequence: TGCAGTGCTAGAGCGGCTAGCGGGTTCCAAGAGACCCAGTACTTC.